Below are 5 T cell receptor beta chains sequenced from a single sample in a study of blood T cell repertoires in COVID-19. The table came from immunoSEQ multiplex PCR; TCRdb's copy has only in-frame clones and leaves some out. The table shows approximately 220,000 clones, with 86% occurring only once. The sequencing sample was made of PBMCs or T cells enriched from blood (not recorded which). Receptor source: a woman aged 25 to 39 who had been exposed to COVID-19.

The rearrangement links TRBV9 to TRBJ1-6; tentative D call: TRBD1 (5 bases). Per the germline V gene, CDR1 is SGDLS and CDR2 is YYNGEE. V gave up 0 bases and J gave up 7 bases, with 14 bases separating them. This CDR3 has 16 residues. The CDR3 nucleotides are TGTGCCAGCAGCGTAGCTAACGGGGCGGGGAATTCACCCCTCCACTTT. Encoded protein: CASSVANGAGNSPLHF. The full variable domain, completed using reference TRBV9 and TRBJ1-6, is DSGVTQTPKHLITATGQRVTLRCSPRSGDLSVYWYQQSLDQGLQFLIQYYNGEERAKGNILERFSAQQFPDLHSELNLSSLELGDSALYFCASSVANGAGNSPLHFGNGTRLTVT.

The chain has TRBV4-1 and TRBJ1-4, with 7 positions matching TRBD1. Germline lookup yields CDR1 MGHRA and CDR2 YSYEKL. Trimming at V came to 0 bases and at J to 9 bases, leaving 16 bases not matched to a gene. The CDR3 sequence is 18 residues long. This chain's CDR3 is CASSQERASGTALKKLFF. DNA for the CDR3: TGCGCCAGCAGCCAAGAAAGGGCCTCCGGGACAGCCCTGAAAAAACTGTTTTTT.

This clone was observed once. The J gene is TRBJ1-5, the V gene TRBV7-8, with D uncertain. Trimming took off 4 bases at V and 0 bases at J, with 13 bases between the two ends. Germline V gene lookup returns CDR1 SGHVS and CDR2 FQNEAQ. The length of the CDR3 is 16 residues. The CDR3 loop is CASSYTRVYSNQPQHF. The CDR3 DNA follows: TGTGCCAGCAGCTACACACGGGTTTATAGCAATCAGCCCCAGCATTTT.

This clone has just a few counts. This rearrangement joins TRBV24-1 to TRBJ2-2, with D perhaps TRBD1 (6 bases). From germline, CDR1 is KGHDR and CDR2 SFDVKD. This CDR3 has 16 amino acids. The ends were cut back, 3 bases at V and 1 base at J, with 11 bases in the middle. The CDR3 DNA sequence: TGTGCCACCAGTGATCCCGGGACAAAGAACACCGGGGAGCTGTTTTTT. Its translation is CATSDPGTKNTGELFF.

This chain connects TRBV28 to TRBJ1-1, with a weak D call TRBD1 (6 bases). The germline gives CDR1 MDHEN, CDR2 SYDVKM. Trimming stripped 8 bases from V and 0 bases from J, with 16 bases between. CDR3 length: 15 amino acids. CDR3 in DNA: TGTGCCAGCCCGCCGCTGGACAGCATGAACACTGAAGCTTTCTTT. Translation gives CASPPLDSMNTEAFF. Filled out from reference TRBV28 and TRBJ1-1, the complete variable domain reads DVKVTQSSRYLVKRTGEKVFLECVQDMDHENMFWYRQDPGLGLRLIYFSYDVKMKEKGDIPEGYSVSREKKERFSLILESASTNQTSMYLCASPPLDSMNTEAFFGQGTRLTVV.